The clone carrying this T cell receptor beta chain was counted at least ten times. The sample belongs to a study of low-dose radiotherapy and immunotherapy resistance in tumors. Study-wide context: Cohort 1 got 0.5 Gy per fraction every 2 weeks, 6.5 Gy in total. While receiving nivolumab 240 mg every two weeks, patients also received ipilimumab 1 mg/kg every six weeks, both intravenously. Oral aspirin 300 mg was taken by patients daily for four cycles from cycle 1 day 1.

The time point here: before trial treatment. The presence of advanced solid tumors lacking tumor-infiltrating lymphocytes characterized eligible patients. cDNA synthesis used a TRAV/TRBV-specific primer set for both chains. For amplifying TCRs, the PCR ran for approximately 18 cycles with Phusion, which was used together with a constant-region primer and the adapter on the V primers. One entry per CDR3 protein, called by TCRdb with MiXCR from the reads. The table has around 36,000 distinct CDR3 sequences, around a third seen once; the top ten hold less than 4%. The material was PBMCs, obtained before treatment. This receptor was obtained from a male donor with gallbladder cancer.

The CDR3 loop is CASSDPGQGFYEQYF. CDR3 DNA sequence: TGTGCCAGCAGTGATCCGGGACAGGGGTTCTACGAGCAGTACTTC. The chain recombines TRBV25-1 with TRBJ2-7, with 10 bases matching TRBD1. CDR3 length: 15 residues. With 3 bases clipped from V and 3 bases from J, the junction kept 5 bases outside the gene matches. CDR1 and CDR2 (germline): MGHDK, SYGVNS.